These 23 T cell receptor beta chains share one sample of origin, sequenced in a study of siplizumab effects on memory and regulatory T cells. Generated by immunoSEQ multiplex PCR, the TCRdb table keeps only in-frame clones and is missing some. This table has 55,000 to 80,000 clones, about 80% appearing once. The sample comprised memory CD4+ T cells sorted from blood. The receptors derive from a human donor in good health.

V gene TRBV11-2 combines with J gene TRBJ1-1; D not certain. CDR3 length: 14 amino acids. V was trimmed by 1 base and J by 4 bases, leaving 10 bases between them. CDR1 and CDR2 from the germline V gene are SGHAT and FQNNGV. The CDR3 nucleotides are TGTGCCAGCAGCTTAGTATCTTGGGGCACTGAAGCTTTCTTT. Its protein is CASSLVSWGTEAFF.

The rearrangement links TRBV19 to TRBJ1-3; D is undetermined. V was shortened by 10 bases and J by 0 bases, with 13 bases between the two germline ends. This CDR3 contains 14 residues. Germline loops: CDR1 LNHDA, CDR2 SQIVND (reference sequence). CDR3 sequence reads: CATRRELSGNTIYF. CDR3 nucleotides: TGTGCCACCCGACGGGAGCTCTCTGGAAACACCATATATTTT.

This clone was counted between two and nine times. V usage is TRBV10-3 and J usage is TRBJ2-1; D may be TRBD2 (5 bases). CDR3 size: 16 residues. V was pared by 0 bases and J by 8 bases, with 17 bases between. Germline V gene sequence: CDR1 ENHRY, CDR2 SYGVKD. CDR3 sequence reads: CAISESISRAGDEQFF. CDR3 coding DNA: TGTGCCATCAGTGAGTCGATTAGTAGAGCCGGGGATGAGCAGTTCTTC.

CDR3 loop: CASSPWGGISPLHF. CDR3 coding DNA: TGTGCCAGCTCACCTTGGGGGGGAATTTCACCCCTCCACTTT. J is TRBJ1-6 and V is TRBV18; weak D call: TRBD1 (5 bases). CDR1 is KGHSH and CDR2 is LQKENI in the germline V gene. Trimming removed 3 bases at V and 9 bases at J, with 12 bases between. The CDR3 length is 14 residues.

The V and J genes are TRBV6-6 and TRBJ1-1; 9 nucleotides match TRBD1. Germline V gene lookup returns CDR1 MNHNY and CDR2 SVGAGI (reference sequence). The CDR3 is 12 amino acids. V dropped 6 bases and J dropped 10; count of bases not matched to a gene: 6. The CDR3 region is CASRTWTGVAFF. DNA for the CDR3: TGTGCCAGCAGGACATGGACAGGGGTAGCTTTCTTT.

The rearrangement joins TRBV5-6 to TRBJ2-7; D is possibly TRBD1 (6 bases). The CDR3 contains 14 residues. CDR1 and CDR2 from the germline V gene are SGHDT and YYEEEE. V lost 4 bases and J lost 5, with 16 bases in between. CDR3 bases: TGTGCCAGCAGCCCGAGCACAGGGTTCAACGAGCAGTACTTC. As protein: CASSPSTGFNEQYF. The full variable domain, its missing parts supplied by reference TRBV5-6 and TRBJ2-7, is DAGVTQSPTHLIKTRGQQVTLRCSPKSGHDTVSWYQQALGQGPQFIFQYYEEEERQRGNFPDRFSGHQFPNYSSELNVNALLLGDSALYLCASSPSTGFNEQYFGPGTRLTVT.

The table lists this clone with a few counts. The chain combines TRBV18 with TRBJ1-5; no clear D. The CDR3 totals 12 residues. V lost 5 bases and J 6 bases, leaving 8 bases between the germline ends. Germline-derived CDR1 and CDR2 are KGHSH and LQKENI. DNA of the CDR3: TGTGCCAGCTCAGGTCCCAGTCAGCCCCAGCATTTT. Amino acids: CASSGPSQPQHF.

The chain links TRBV28 to TRBJ1-4; D remains ambiguous. Germline V gene data show CDR1 as MDHEN and CDR2 as SYDVKM. Trimming left V 6 bases short and J 5 bases short, with 13 bases between. The CDR3 runs 14 residues. The DNA of the CDR3 is TGTGCCAGCAGCTCCCCAGGTTCGAATGAAAAACTGTTTTTT. This sequence encodes CASSSPGSNEKLFF.

The rearrangement joins TRBV4-3 to TRBJ2-6; the D is unclear. The CDR3 has 16 residues. V was clipped by 0 bases and J by 2 bases, with 8 bases between them. From germline, CDR1 is LGHNA and CDR2 YSLEER. The CDR3 here is CASSQDYGAGANVLTF. Here the CDR3 DNA reads TGCGCCAGCAGCCAAGATTACGGCGCTGGGGCCAACGTCCTGACTTTC.

The table lists this clone with a count of one. The chain recombines TRBV6-6 with TRBJ1-1, with D hard to call. Germline loops: CDR1 MNHNY, CDR2 SVGAGI (reference sequence). This CDR3 region has 14 residues. Deletions cut 8 bases from V and 5 bases from J, with 18 bases between. For the CDR3, the DNA is TGTGCCAGCTTCAGACACTCACAGAGAACTGAAGCTTTCTTT. This sequence encodes CASFRHSQRTEAFF.

This chain connects TRBV11-2 to TRBJ2-1; the D is unclear. Germline V gene lookup returns CDR1 SGHAT and CDR2 FQNNGV. V was clipped by 2 bases and J by 8 bases, with 13 bases between them. There are 14 residues in the CDR3. The CDR3 protein is CASSLRWNPDEQFF. DNA for the CDR3: TGTGCCAGCAGCTTACGCTGGAACCCGGATGAGCAGTTCTTC.

The chain uses TRBV6-5 and TRBJ2-4, with TRBD2 matching over 7 bases. Germline V gives CDR1 MNHEY, CDR2 SVGAGI. The CDR3 is 13 residues long. J gave up 6 bases and V 2 bases, and 1 base lay outside the gene matches. As DNA, the CDR3 is TGTGCCAGCAGTTACCGCGGGGGAAACATTCAGTACTTC. It translates to CASSYRGGNIQYF.

J is TRBJ1-2 and V is TRBV30; maybe TRBD1 (5 bases). The CDR3 is made up of 14 amino acids. Germline CDR1 is GTSNPN and CDR2 is SVGIG (reference sequence). V lost 0 bases and J 4 bases, leaving 12 bases between the germline ends. The CDR3 DNA sequence: TGTGCCTGGAGTGTATCACGGGGGACCTATGGCTACACCTTC. Its protein product is CAWSVSRGTYGYTF.

The chain combines TRBV7-3 with TRBJ1-1; D is undetermined. V was shortened by 3 bases and J by 2 bases, with 7 bases between the two germline ends. This CDR3 is 13 amino acids long. Looked up from germline, CDR1 is SGHTA and CDR2 is FQGTGA. The CDR3 coding sequence is TGTGCCAGCAGCTTCGGGGAAAACACTGAAGCTTTCTTT. Translating it yields CASSFGENTEAFF.

This chain connects TRBV7-2 to TRBJ2-5; 8 bases are a match to TRBD2. TRBJ2-7 explains the end of the DNA better; the J call may be wrong. This CDR3 spans 13 amino acids. Germline lookup yields CDR1 SGHTA and CDR2 FQGNSA. CDR3: CASSLSGGYEQYF. In DNA form, the CDR3 reads TGTGCCAGCAGCTTAAGCGGGGGATACGAGCAGTACTTC.

The chain is built from TRBV4-2 and TRBJ2-5, with D perhaps matching TRBD2 (6 bases). Germline V CDR1 and CDR2: LGHNA, YNFKEQ. The CDR3 is made up of 14 amino acids. V lost 4 bases to trimming and J lost 2 bases, with 11 bases between them. The CDR3 DNA is TGTGCCAGCAGCCCGGGGGAGATTCAAGAGACCCAGTACTTC. Translating it yields CASSPGEIQETQYF.

This sequence joins TRBV5-4 and TRBJ2-7; 10 nucleotides align to TRBD1. V lost 4 bases, J lost 6 bases, and 4 bases stayed unmatched. There are 13 residues in the CDR3. The germline CDR1 and CDR2 sequences are SGHNT and YYREEE (reference sequence). CDR3 DNA sequence: TGTGCCAGCAGCCTGACAGGGGGCGGCGAGCAGTACTTC. Translation gives CASSLTGGGEQYF.

This clone was seen once. The chain combines TRBV21-1 with TRBJ2-5; the D call in the table, TRBD1, was not verified against the DNA. TRBJ2-7 matches the DNA end more closely, so the J call is doubtful. TRBV21-1 is recorded as a pseudogene. This CDR3 has 12 residues. CDR3 coding DNA: TGTGCCAGCAGCATCAGGGCCTACGAGCAGTACTTC. It translates to CASSIRAYEQYF.

This sequence joins TRBV7-3 and TRBJ2-3, with a possible D match to TRBD1 (7 bases). V was trimmed by 6 bases and J by 5 bases, leaving 21 bases between them. The CDR3 contains 16 residues. In germline, CDR1 is SGHTA, CDR2 FQGTGA. The CDR3 loop is CASRSGQQLAGDTQYF. The CDR3 DNA is TGTGCCAGCAGATCGGGACAGCAACTAGCTGGAGATACGCAGTATTTT. The full variable domain, in which reference TRBV7-3 and TRBJ2-3 provide the parts outside the CDR3, is GAGVSQTPSNKVTEKGKYVELRCDPISGHTALYWYRQSLGQGPEFLIYFQGTGAADDSGLPNDRFFAVRPEGSVSTLKIQRTERGDSAVYLCASRSGQQLAGDTQYFGPGTRLTVL.

V gene TRBV5-1 combines with J gene TRBJ2-1; 11 nucleotides align to TRBD2. The junction had 2 bases not matched to a gene; V was cut back by 0 bases and J by 9 bases. The CDR3 spans 14 residues. Germline V gene data show CDR1 as SGHRS and CDR2 as YFSETQ. The CDR3 loop is CASSLDLAGGEQFF. The CDR3, as DNA: TGCGCCAGCAGCTTGGATCTAGCGGGGGGTGAGCAGTTCTTC.

This chain joins TRBV14 and TRBJ2-7, with a possible D match to TRBD1 (5 bases). Trimming took off 4 bases at V and 3 bases at J, with 7 bases between the two ends. The CDR3 sequence is 12 residues long. Germline CDR1 and CDR2: SGHDN and FVKESK. The CDR3 DNA follows: TGTGCCAGCAGCCCGACAGTCTACGAGCAGTACTTC. Amino acids: CASSPTVYEQYF.

J is TRBJ1-1 and V is TRBV6-1; TRBD1 agrees at 9 bases. The germline V gene has CDR1 MNHNS and CDR2 SASEGT. J lost 1 base, V lost 6 bases, and 3 bases had no gene match. This CDR3 has 14 amino acids. DNA for the CDR3: TGTGCCAGCAGGTGGGACAGGGCGAACACTGAAGCTTTCTTT. As protein: CASRWDRANTEAFF.

This CDR3 is CASSSGANVLTF. DNA for the CDR3: TGTGCCAGCAGCTCTGGGGCCAACGTCCTGACTTTC. This chain connects TRBV28 to TRBJ2-6; no definite D call. CDR3 size: 12 residues. The V and J ends lost 6 bases and 0 bases respectively, with 0 bases between them. Germline CDR1 reads MDHEN; CDR2 reads SYDVKM.